Presented here are 6 T cell receptor beta chains from one specimen sequenced in a study of vaccination and CD4 T cells after COVID-19. Treatment specified: roughly 10-day PBMC culture with coronavirus spike peptide pools or control peptides (ViraFEST assay). For these TCRs, the target antigens are not known. Cultured CD4+ T-cell DNA underwent Oncomine TCR Beta short-read sequencing. TCRdb redid the calling of the PCR reads with MiXCR, one entry per CDR3 protein. The table has about 14,000 distinct CDR3 sequences, approximately 80% seen once; the top ten hold around 10%. Sample: CD4+ T cells from blood, cultured in vitro, taken after SARS-CoV-2 vaccination. These receptors all come from a human donor who received a COVID-19 vaccine.

This clonotype showed up just once. This chain connects TRBV2 to TRBJ1-6; weak D call: TRBD1 (5 bases). V was pared by 9 bases and J by 8 bases, with 20 bases between. Germline CDR1 and CDR2: SNHLY and FYNNEI. The CDR3 is made up of 15 amino acids. CDR3 sequence (DNA): TGTGCCAGTAAACGGGGGGGTTTTTTCGATTCACCCCTCCACTTT. This sequence encodes CASKRGGFFDSPLHF.

The rearrangement uses TRBV29-1 and TRBJ2-3; 10 bases are a match to TRBD2. The CDR3 sequence is 16 residues long. V lost 3 bases to trimming and J lost 1 base; unmatched junction nucleotides: 7. Looked up from germline, CDR1 is SQVTM and CDR2 is ANQGSEA. The CDR3 nucleotides are TGCAGCGTTGAGAAGGCAACTAGCGGGGGCACAGATACGCAGTATTTT. Amino acid sequence: CSVEKATSGGTDTQYF.

The chain has TRBV24-1 and TRBJ1-2; 9 bases match TRBD1. The CDR3 sequence is 15 residues long. Germline V gives CDR1 KGHDR, CDR2 SFDVKD. V lost 5 bases, J lost 5 bases, and 8 bases stayed unmatched. CDR3 nucleotide sequence: TGTGCCACCAGTGCCGGTCCGGGACAGGGATATGGCTACACCTTC. Amino acid sequence: CATSAGPGQGYGYTF.

The J gene is TRBJ1-1, the V gene TRBV12-3 or TRBV12-4, with TRBD1 as a possible D gene (5 bases). V was trimmed by 4 bases and J by 1 base, leaving 7 bases between them. CDR3 length equals 13 residues. The CDR3 region is CASSSGTNTEAFF. Here the CDR3 DNA reads TGTGCCAGCAGTTCCGGGACGAACACTGAAGCTTTCTTT.

This chain links TRBV30 with TRBJ2-3; possibly TRBD1 for D (5 bases). Per the germline V gene, CDR1 is GTSNPN and CDR2 is SVGIG (reference sequence). V was shortened by 4 bases and J by 0 bases, with 14 bases between the two germline ends. The CDR3 loop spans 15 amino acids. The CDR3 bases are TGTGCCTGGATTTACCTAGGGGCTAGCACAGATACGCAGTATTTT. This translates into CAWIYLGASTDTQYF.

The V call is TRBV2, the J call TRBJ2-2; no reliable D call. The germline V gene has CDR1 SNHLY and CDR2 FYNNEI. There are 16 residues in the CDR3. Trimming left V 4 bases short and J 0 bases short, with 12 bases between. CDR3 sequence (DNA): TGTGCCAGCAGTGTAAGAGGTGCAGCGAACACCGGGGAGCTGTTTTTT. Translated, it gives CASSVRGAANTGELFF.